Below are 20 T cell receptor beta chains sequenced from a single sample in a study of blood T cell repertoires in COVID-19. Clones were sequenced by immunoSEQ multiplex PCR, and TCRdb holds only the in-frame ones, with some missing. The sample gives 70,000 to 95,000 clones, 88% of which show up once; 7.5% to 9.5% is in the top ten. Source material: peripheral blood. Every receptor here comes from a woman in her 70s with acute or convalescent COVID-19.

V and J are TRBV6-1 and TRBJ2-7; 10 nucleotides agree with TRBD2. Germline loops: CDR1 MNHNS, CDR2 SASEGT. Unmatched junction bases numbered 16, after V lost 2 bases and J lost 3 bases. The CDR3 contains 19 residues. The CDR3 nucleotides read TGTGCCAGCAGTGAACGATCCAGCGGGGGGGCTACATGGAACTACGAGCAGTACTTC. It codes for CASSERSSGGATWNYEQYF.

V usage is TRBV20-1 and J usage is TRBJ2-1; perhaps TRBD2 as D (6 bases). Germline V gene data show CDR1 as DFQATT and CDR2 as SNEGSKA (reference sequence). V lost 3 bases to trimming and J lost 8 bases, with 17 bases between them. The CDR3 consists of 14 residues. Written as DNA, the CDR3 is TGCAGTGCTAGTCAGGCGGGATATTTGGATGAGCAGTTCTTC. Protein sequence: CSASQAGYLDEQFF.

This clone was seen a few times. The chain recombines TRBV4-1 with TRBJ1-1, with unresolved D. V dropped 3 bases and J dropped 4 bases, with 15 bases sitting between them. Per germline, CDR1 MGHRA and CDR2 YSYEKL. The CDR3 runs 15 residues. The CDR3 region is CASSQSSGRATEAFF. In DNA form, the CDR3 reads TGCGCCAGCAGCCAGTCGAGCGGGAGGGCCACTGAAGCTTTCTTT.

As for this clone: One end of the junction varies from germline; a read error may be responsible. V and J are TRBV3-1 (or the pseudogene TRBV3-2) and TRBJ1-1; perhaps TRBD1 as D (6 bases). CDR3 size: 15 residues. From germline, CDR1 is LGHDT and CDR2 YNNKEL (reference sequence). The CDR3 DNA reads TGTGCCAGCAGCCAGAGGACAGTCCTGAACACTGAAGTTTTCTTT. Protein product: CASSQRTVLNTEVFF.

This chain links TRBV19 with TRBJ2-3; TRBD1 aligns across 7 bases. From germline, CDR1 is LNHDA and CDR2 SQIVND (reference sequence). Trimming at V came to 3 bases and at J to 2 bases, leaving 2 bases not matched to a gene. CDR3 size: 14 residues. The CDR3 DNA reads as TGTGCCAGTAGTATGGGACAGAACACAGATACGCAGTATTTT. Its protein product is CASSMGQNTDTQYF.

The rearrangement links TRBV14 to TRBJ1-2, with 10 bases lining up with TRBD1. Germline V CDR1 and CDR2: SGHDN, FVKESK. This CDR3 has 18 amino acids. V lost 5 bases to trimming and J lost 4 bases; unmatched junction nucleotides: 16. The CDR3 is CASSSPGQGHSEVYGYTF. The CDR3 DNA is TGTGCCAGCAGCAGTCCGGGACAGGGGCACTCGGAGGTCTATGGCTACACCTTC.

This clone was seen more than once but under ten times. The gene calls are TRBV29-1 and TRBJ1-2; D is uncertain. Per the germline V gene, CDR1 is SQVTM and CDR2 is ANQGSEA. The V and J ends lost 3 bases and 9 bases respectively, with 11 bases between them. This CDR3 is 11 amino acids long. The chain's CDR3 is CSVDESNSYTF. CDR3 nucleotides: TGCAGCGTTGATGAGTCAAATAGCTACACCTTC.

The chain joins TRBV7-9 to TRBJ2-1; D is undetermined. Looked up from germline, CDR1 is SEHNR and CDR2 is FQNEAQ (reference sequence). Trimming stripped 0 bases from V and 9 bases from J, with 9 bases between. The CDR3 sequence is 13 residues long. The CDR3 loop is CASSLAWSSEQFF. DNA for the CDR3: TGTGCCAGCAGCTTAGCGTGGAGTTCTGAGCAGTTCTTC.

V gene TRBV30 combines with J gene TRBJ2-2, with no clear D. Germline V CDR1 and CDR2: GTSNPN, SVGIG (reference sequence). The CDR3 contains 11 residues. Trimming took off 8 bases at V and 8 bases at J, with 12 bases between the two ends. CDR3 coding DNA: TGTGCCCTACTGGGCTATGGGGAGCTGTTTTTT. Translating gives CALLGYGELFF.

This clone was seen a single time. This chain connects TRBV5-5 to TRBJ2-1, with 9 positions matching TRBD2. Trimming took 5 bases from V and 9 from J; bases not matched to a gene: 15. CDR1 and CDR2 from the germline V gene are SGHKS and YYEKEE (reference sequence). The CDR3 has 16 amino acids. In DNA, the CDR3 is TGTGCCAGCAGTGTCGTAGGAACTAGCGGGCGTGGTGAGCAGTTCTTC. Translating gives CASSVVGTSGRGEQFF.

This clone was found a few times. The chain combines TRBV30 with TRBJ2-2, with TRBD2 matching 9 bases. Trimming removed 3 bases from V and 1 base from J; junction bases left unmatched: 0. Germline lookup yields CDR1 GTSNPN and CDR2 SVGIG (reference sequence). This CDR3 spans 14 amino acids. CDR3 DNA sequence: TGTGCCTGGAGAGCGGGGGGGAACACCGGGGAGCTGTTTTTT. Translation gives CAWRAGGNTGELFF.

The V gene is TRBV9, the J gene TRBJ1-2, with 11 bases lining up with TRBD1. Trimming at V came to 0 bases and at J to 2 bases, leaving 6 bases not matched to a gene. This CDR3 comprises 17 residues. Per the germline V gene, CDR1 is SGDLS and CDR2 is YYNGEE. This CDR3 is CASSVGYWTGGNYGYTF. CDR3 nucleotides: TGTGCCAGCAGCGTAGGGTATTGGACAGGGGGCAACTATGGCTACACCTTC.

The rearrangement joins TRBV18 to TRBJ2-7; D perhaps matches TRBD2 (7 bases). Germline V gene sequence: CDR1 KGHSH, CDR2 LQKENI. The germline V and J ends were trimmed by 3 bases and 7 bases, with 13 bases remaining between them. The CDR3 is made up of 13 amino acids. The CDR3 is CASSPGGPGEQYF. The DNA of the CDR3 is TGTGCCAGCTCACCGGGGGGGCCGGGTGAGCAGTACTTC.

The chain uses TRBV5-4 and TRBJ2-1, with 9 positions matching TRBD2. The CDR3 consists of 15 residues. Germline trimming cut 4 bases from V and 1 base from J; bases unmatched to any gene: 3. Germline V gene lookup returns CDR1 SGHNT and CDR2 YYREEE (reference sequence). Here the CDR3 reads CASSLSGGSYNEQFF. Written as DNA, the CDR3 is TGTGCCAGCAGCCTCAGCGGGGGGTCCTACAATGAGCAGTTCTTC.

The chain is built from TRBV27 and TRBJ2-5; 11 bases agree with TRBD2. J gave up 4 bases and V 0 bases, and 4 bases lay outside the gene matches. Germline CDR1 is MNHEY and CDR2 is SMNVEV (reference sequence). The CDR3 spans 16 residues. CDR3 region: CASSLSGLADRETQYF. The CDR3, as DNA: TGTGCCAGCAGTTTATCGGGACTAGCGGACCGAGAGACCCAGTACTTC.

The CDR3 sequence is CSAGLANSYEQYF. In DNA, the CDR3 is TGCAGCGCCGGACTAGCGAACTCCTACGAGCAGTACTTC. The genes are TRBV29-1 and TRBJ2-7, with 9 nucleotides matching TRBD2. The CDR3 runs 13 residues. The V and J ends lost 7 bases and 0 bases, in that order; junction bases with no gene match: 4. In germline, CDR1 is SQVTM, CDR2 ANQGSEA.

V usage is TRBV18 and J usage is TRBJ2-1, with 12 bases lining up with TRBD2. Germline loops: CDR1 KGHSH, CDR2 LQKENI. V lost 4 bases to trimming and J lost 4 bases; unmatched junction nucleotides: 2. The CDR3 consists of 15 residues. The CDR3 spells CASSHTSGGYNEQFF. DNA of the CDR3: TGTGCCAGCTCACATACTAGCGGGGGGTACAATGAGCAGTTCTTC.

The gene calls are TRBV7-2 and TRBJ2-1; 7 positions agree with TRBD1. Germline CDR1 reads SGHTA; CDR2 reads FQGNSA. The CDR3 has 21 amino acids. J was trimmed by 0 bases and V by 0 bases; bases with no gene match: 17. The CDR3 loop is CASSLAQPGQIAPSSYNEQFF. Here the CDR3 DNA reads TGTGCCAGCAGCTTAGCGCAACCGGGACAGATAGCCCCAAGCTCCTACAATGAGCAGTTCTTC.

The V call is TRBV11-2, the J call TRBJ1-3; D gene ambiguous. From germline, CDR1 is SGHAT and CDR2 FQNNGV. Trimming left V 1 base short and J 0 bases short, with 10 bases between. There are 16 residues in the CDR3. Here the CDR3 reads CASSLGAGGSGNTIYF. The CDR3 DNA is TGTGCCAGCAGCTTAGGGGCGGGAGGCTCTGGAAACACCATATATTTT.

CDR3 region: CATTRTSGTYEQYF. The CDR3 bases are TGTGCCACCACTCGGACTAGCGGGACCTACGAGCAGTACTTC. The chain combines TRBV28 with TRBJ2-7; 12 bases line up with TRBD2. V trimming: 10 bases; J trimming: 2 bases; junction bases outside the gene matches: 6. Germline CDR1 is MDHEN and CDR2 is SYDVKM. CDR3 size: 14 residues.